This TCR beta chain is from a study of blood T cell repertoires in COVID-19. Study-wide context: The United States, Italy and Spain supplied acute and convalescent COVID-19 samples. The analysed material was cDNA or gDNA that came from T cells, B-cell-depleted T cells, or PBMCs.

The CDR3 spans 15 residues. In germline, CDR1 is SEHNR, CDR2 FQNEAQ (reference sequence). The ends lost 8 bases at V and 10 bases at J; junction bases unmatched: 10. The authors' processing: Amplification of reference gene primers provided the estimated nucleated cell counts. Sequencing was performed with immunoSEQ multiplex PCR; in TCRdb, only in-frame clones are kept and a portion is missing. That table is the source of V, J and clone size, and D and trimming were worked out from the DNA. The sample includes under 75,000 clones, 88% seen only once; the top ten take over 3.5%. The V gene is TRBV7-9, the J gene TRBJ1-6; TRBD1 agrees at 11 bases. The specimen was peripheral blood. This receptor was obtained from a man in his fifties or sixties with active COVID-19. The CDR3 reads CASALDRGLSSPLHF. CDR3 DNA sequence: TGTGCCAGCGCATTGGACAGGGGGCTGAGCTCACCCCTCCACTTT. The whole variable domain, remainder taken from reference TRBV7-9 and TRBJ1-6, is DTGVSQNPRHKITKRGQNVTFRCDPISEHNRLYWYRQTLGQGPEFLTYFQNEAQLEKSRLLSDRFSAERPKGSFSTLEIQRTEQGDSAMYLCASALDRGLSSPLHFGNGTRLTVT.